The 24 T cell receptor beta chains below all came from one sample that was sequenced in a study of T-cell memory formation after mild COVID-19. TCRdb re-called the 5' RACE reads through MiXCR, storing one row per CDR3 protein. The sample records about 140,000 distinct CDR3 sequences, 5.5% to 7% being singletons. What was sequenced was PBMCs or a T cell subset sorted from them (not recorded which). The receptors derive from an adult woman who had mild COVID-19 (a few samples of this study predate the infection). Cell type and time point are not known.

This chain links TRBV12-3 or TRBV12-4 with TRBJ2-7; TRBD2 is a possible D gene (5 bases). The V end lost 3 bases, the J end lost 4 bases, and 10 bases lay between the germline ends. The CDR3 has 13 amino acids. CDR3 sequence: CASSFEGRYEQYF. The CDR3, as DNA: TGTGCCAGCAGTTTCGAGGGCCGGTACGAGCAGTACTTC.

This clonotype has just a few counts. V usage is TRBV2 and J usage is TRBJ2-6, with 7 bases aligning to TRBD2. Germline CDR1 and CDR2: SNHLY and FYNNEI. This CDR3 region has 18 residues. J lost 1 base, V lost 3 bases, and 9 bases had no gene match. CDR3 sequence: CASSEGGSFPSGANVLTF. In DNA, the CDR3 is TGTGCCAGCAGTGAGGGCGGGAGCTTCCCATCTGGGGCCAACGTCCTGACTTTC.

This clonotype was observed a few times. The V gene is TRBV2, the J gene TRBJ2-7; 8 bases are a match to TRBD1. Looked up from germline, CDR1 is SNHLY and CDR2 is FYNNEI. J gave up 2 bases and V 5 bases, and 8 bases lay outside the gene matches. The length of the CDR3 is 15 residues. Written as DNA, the CDR3 is TGTGCCAGCAGTCCCGACAGGGGCCGTACCTACGAGCAGTACTTC. It yields the protein CASSPDRGRTYEQYF. The variable domain in full, with the rest retrieved from reference TRBV2 and TRBJ2-7, is EPEVTQTPSHQVTQMGQEVILRCVPISNHLYFYWYRQILGQKVEFLVSFYNNEISEKSEIFDDQFSVERPDGSNFTLKIRSTKLEDSAMYFCASSPDRGRTYEQYFGPGTRLTVT.

At least ten counts were recorded for this clonotype. CDR3 in DNA: TGCAGCGTGGCTCCCACAAGGCTAGCCGACTCCTACAATGAGCAGTTCTTC. This gives the protein CSVAPTRLADSYNEQFF. This chain joins TRBV29-1 and TRBJ2-1, with D possibly matching TRBD2 (5 bases). V shed 6 bases and J shed 0 bases, with 21 bases lying between them. Per the germline V gene, CDR1 is SQVTM and CDR2 is ANQGSEA. CDR3 length equals 17 residues.

This clonotype was found many times. The chain employs TRBV29-1 and TRBJ2-6, with D possibly TRBD1 on 6 matching bases. CDR3 length: 16 amino acids. Looked up from germline, CDR1 is SQVTM and CDR2 is ANQGSEA. Trimming took 3 bases from V and 3 from J, leaving 15 bases between them. The CDR3 loop is CSVEGTSIFGANVLTF. The DNA of the CDR3 is TGCAGCGTTGAGGGGACATCAATCTTTGGGGCCAACGTCCTGACTTTC.

This clonotype occurred a few times. The chain joins TRBV18 to TRBJ1-1, with TRBD1 matching over 9 bases. There are 14 residues in the CDR3. Germline values: CDR1 KGHSH, CDR2 LQKENI. Unmatched junction bases numbered 5, after V lost 6 bases and J lost 3 bases. The CDR3: CASSVQGAHTEAFF. CDR3 nucleotide sequence: TGTGCCAGCTCTGTACAGGGGGCACACACTGAAGCTTTCTTT.

The chain is built from TRBV7-8 and TRBJ1-3; D may be TRBD1 (5 bases). Germline-derived CDR1 and CDR2 are SGHVS and FQNEAQ. The CDR3 extends over 16 amino acids. V was trimmed by 0 bases and J by 0 bases, leaving 9 bases between them. The CDR3 DNA sequence: TGTGCCAGCAGCTTAGCCACAGGATTCTCTGGAAACACCATATATTTT. Translation: CASSLATGFSGNTIYF.

This clonotype has at least ten counts. This chain connects TRBV7-9 to TRBJ2-1; 12 bases agree with TRBD2. This CDR3 has 16 amino acids. Trimming removed 4 bases from V and 8 bases from J; junction bases left unmatched: 9. Germline lookup yields CDR1 SEHNR and CDR2 FQNEAQ (reference sequence). This chain's CDR3 is CASSSRLAGAKDEQFF. As DNA, the CDR3 is TGTGCCAGCAGCTCTCGACTAGCGGGGGCGAAGGATGAGCAGTTCTTC. The full variable domain, completed using reference TRBV7-9 and TRBJ2-1, is DTGVSQNPRHKITKRGQNVTFRCDPISEHNRLYWYRQTLGQGPEFLTYFQNEAQLEKSRLLSDRFSAERPKGSFSTLEIQRTEQGDSAMYLCASSSRLAGAKDEQFFGPGTRLTVL.

CDR3: CASSVELLYNEQFF. CDR3 coding DNA: TGTGCCAGCAGCGTAGAACTACTCTACAATGAGCAGTTCTTC. V usage is TRBV9 and J usage is TRBJ2-1, with unresolved D. This CDR3 region has 14 residues. Looked up from germline, CDR1 is SGDLS and CDR2 is YYNGEE. Trimming removed 0 bases from V and 3 bases from J, with 7 bases in between.

This clonotype came up many times. CDR3 sequence (DNA): TGCGCCAGCAGATTTGTTTCCGGGGCCAACGTCCTGACTTTC. Its protein product is CASRFVSGANVLTF. The chain uses TRBV5-1 and TRBJ2-6; D uncertain. V shed 5 bases and J shed 4 bases, with 10 bases lying between them. CDR3 length: 14 amino acids. Germline V gene lookup returns CDR1 SGHRS and CDR2 YFSETQ.

A few counts support this clonotype. The chain employs TRBV5-1 and TRBJ2-1; D is possibly TRBD2 (6 bases). The CDR3 runs 14 residues. V dropped 2 bases and J dropped 3 bases, with 9 bases sitting between them. Germline V gives CDR1 SGHRS, CDR2 YFSETQ. In DNA form, the CDR3 reads TGCGCCAGCAGCTTTGGGGGAGGCTACAATGAGCAGTTCTTC. It specifies CASSFGGGYNEQFF.

This clonotype was detected only a few times. The chain recombines TRBV7-9 with TRBJ1-1, with D unclear. CDR1 and CDR2 from the germline V gene are SEHNR and FQNEAQ (reference sequence). Trimming removed 1 base from V and 6 bases from J, with 9 bases in between. CDR3 size: 13 residues. The CDR3 is CASSLGRLPEAFF. The CDR3 DNA reads as TGTGCCAGCAGCTTAGGCCGATTACCTGAAGCTTTCTTT.

In its sample, this clonotype was seen many times. The chain links TRBV6-5 to TRBJ2-7; 7 nucleotides align to TRBD2. Trimming removed 10 bases from V and 4 bases from J; junction bases left unmatched: 10. The CDR3 has 13 amino acids. Germline assignment: CDR1 MNHEY and CDR2 SVGAGI. In DNA form, the CDR3 reads TGTGCCACCGCCGAAGGAGCGGGGTACGAGCAGTACTTC. Amino acids: CATAEGAGYEQYF.

The gene calls are TRBV6-5 and TRBJ2-2; no clear D. Trimming removed 5 bases from V and 3 bases from J, with 16 bases in between. CDR1 and CDR2 from the germline V gene are MNHEY and SVGAGI. This CDR3 has 16 residues. The CDR3 loop reads CASSTFGHFDTGELFF. Written as DNA, the CDR3 is TGTGCCAGCAGTACTTTTGGGCACTTCGACACCGGGGAGCTGTTTTTT.

There are many counts of this clonotype. The rearrangement links TRBV11-1 to TRBJ1-1; D is undetermined. This CDR3 is built from 15 residues. The V gene lost 5 bases and the J gene lost 0 bases, with 13 bases spanning the gap. Germline CDR1 and CDR2: SGHAT and FQDESV (reference sequence). The CDR3 sequence is CASSPGRSMNTEAFF. The DNA for the CDR3 is TGTGCCAGCAGCCCCGGGCGGAGCATGAACACTGAAGCTTTCTTT.

This clonotype was counted many times. The V and J genes are TRBV7-2 and TRBJ1-5; D might be TRBD1 (6 bases). Germline V gives CDR1 SGHTA, CDR2 FQGNSA. The CDR3 spans 17 residues. Trimming took off 0 bases at V and 5 bases at J, with 17 bases between the two ends. The CDR3 DNA follows: TGTGCCAGCAGCTTAGCGATGGGCAGGGAGGGGGATCAGCCCCAGCATTTT. Amino acids: CASSLAMGREGDQPQHF. The full variable domain, completed using reference TRBV7-2 and TRBJ1-5, is GAGVSQSPSNKVTEKGKDVELRCDPISGHTALYWYRQSLGQGLEFLIYFQGNSAPDKSGLPSDRFSAERTGGSVSTLTIQRTQQEDSAVYLCASSLAMGREGDQPQHFGDGTRLSIL.

The chain combines TRBV20-1 with TRBJ2-1; D perhaps matches TRBD2 (6 bases). V lost 1 base and J 3 bases, leaving 13 bases between the germline ends. This CDR3 has 15 residues. CDR1 and CDR2 from the germline V gene are DFQATT and SNEGSKA (reference sequence). In DNA, the CDR3 is TGCAGTGCTAGAGTAGGCGGGGACTTCTACAATGAGCAGTTCTTC. Translated, it gives CSARVGGDFYNEQFF.

This clonotype has only a few counts. This chain links TRBV5-1 with TRBJ2-3; 9 bases are shared with TRBD1. Germline CDR1 and CDR2: SGHRS and YFSETQ. The CDR3 has 15 residues. The trim removed 4 bases at V and 4 bases at J, leaving 7 bases unmatched. CDR3 coding DNA: TGCGCCAGCAGCCGTGGGACAGGGCGTTCAGATACGCAGTATTTT. This encodes CASSRGTGRSDTQYF. The full variable domain, in which reference TRBV5-1 and TRBJ2-3 provide the parts outside the CDR3, is KAGVTQTPRYLIKTRGQQVTLSCSPISGHRSVSWYQQTPGQGLQFLFEYFSETQRNKGNFPGRFSGRQFSNSRSEMNVSTLELGDSALYLCASSRGTGRSDTQYFGPGTRLTVL.

The rearrangement joins TRBV4-1 to TRBJ2-3; D gene ambiguous. The V gene lost 3 bases and the J gene lost 2 bases, with 21 bases spanning the gap. The CDR3 length is 18 residues. The germline CDR1 and CDR2 sequences are MGHRA and YSYEKL. CDR3 amino acids: CASSHPQGVGTSTDTQYF. CDR3 coding DNA: TGCGCCAGCAGCCATCCCCAAGGCGTGGGCACTTCCACAGATACGCAGTATTTT.

This clonotype came up a few times. CDR3 DNA sequence: TGTGCCAGCAGCTTAGTCTTCACGGGCAGGGAAGAGACCCAGTACTTC. It specifies CASSLVFTGREETQYF. V and J are TRBV7-2 and TRBJ2-5, with a possible D match to TRBD1 (5 bases). V gave up 1 base and J gave up 3 bases, with 15 bases separating them. The CDR3 runs to 16 residues. CDR1 and CDR2 from the germline V gene are SGHTA and FQGNSA.

In this sample, this clonotype turned up a few times. This rearrangement joins TRBV5-1 to TRBJ1-4; 7 bases match TRBD1. With V trimmed by 0 bases and J by 7 bases, 6 bases remained unmatched. Germline CDR1 is SGHRS and CDR2 is YFSETQ. The CDR3 length is 15 residues. The CDR3 reads CASSLAQGSGEKLFF. The CDR3 DNA follows: TGCGCCAGCAGCTTGGCACAGGGGAGTGGTGAAAAACTGTTTTTT.

Many counts were recorded for this clonotype. The gene calls are TRBV7-2 and TRBJ1-1, with D tentatively TRBD1 (5 bases). V was trimmed by 4 bases and J by 1 base, leaving 10 bases between them. CDR3 length: 14 amino acids. Germline V gene lookup returns CDR1 SGHTA and CDR2 FQGNSA. As DNA, the CDR3 is TGTGCCAGCAGCTCCCTGGGGGGGAACACTGAAGCTTTCTTT. It yields the protein CASSSLGGNTEAFF.

At least ten counts were recorded for this clonotype. The chain links TRBV12-3 or TRBV12-4 to TRBJ2-5; 7 nucleotides match TRBD2. The CDR3 is 16 residues long. Trimming took 6 bases from V and 0 from J; bases not matched to a gene: 10. The CDR3 nucleotides read TGTGCCAGCAGACCTGGGCTAGCGGAGTACCAAGAGACCCAGTACTTC. Amino acid sequence: CASRPGLAEYQETQYF.

This clonotype has ten or more counts. The chain uses TRBV12-3 or TRBV12-4 and TRBJ2-5; D gene uncertain. V lost 8 bases and J lost 4, with 11 bases in between. The CDR3 length is 12 residues. The CDR3 nucleotides are TGTGCCAGCTCGCGGATATCAGAGACCCAGTACTTC. Its protein is CASSRISETQYF.